The rows below give T cell receptor beta chains drawn from one sample of a study of response to subunit inactivated influenza vaccine. TCRdb independently ran MiXCR on the RT-PCR reads; one entry per CDR3 protein. The sample includes some 600,000 distinct CDR3 sequences, about 15% of them seen just once. The material sequenced was PBMCs from blood, taken 14 days before vaccination. Source of these receptors: a man aged 50-59 years who received an inactivated influenza vaccine. The CDR3 runs from the conserved cysteine through the conserved F or W.

14	TRBV18	TRBJ1-1	CASSTLQGLGEAFF
15	TRBV9	TRBJ2-2	CASTPLGGRNGELFF
13	TRBV6-2/TRBV6-3	TRBJ2-7	CASSYGWTYEQYF
15	TRBV7-8	TRBJ2-5	CASSFVGGLKETQYF
15	TRBV7-3	TRBJ2-3	CASSLPSGRAETQYF
12	TRBV3-1	TRBJ1-6	CASSQEGAPLHF
13	TRBV12-3/TRBV12-4	TRBJ2-3	CASSHRSTDTQYF
17	TRBV15	TRBJ2-1	CATSPLIASGGAGEQFF
16	TRBV6-2/TRBV6-3	TRBJ2-1	CASSPAMAGSYNEQFF
15	TRBV7-8	TRBJ2-5	CASSNYADPQETQYF
17	TRBV5-1	TRBJ2-7	CASSFGPSGTGTYEQYF